A single TCR beta chain is shown here with its context. The antigen is not known. This entry comes from a study of radiation and T cells in renal cell carcinoma. General study points: From baseline, blood top tumor clonotypes peaked at 2 weeks post-radiation.

Only in-frame clones appear in the TCRdb table, and some are missing; sequencing was by immunoSEQ multiplex PCR. The data hold around 180,000 clones, with about 85% observed a single time. The sample's time point: blood 4 weeks post-SBRT, at nephrectomy. This sample's treatment: 15 Gy SBRT to primary tumor, nephrectomy 4 weeks later. Nephrectomy followed 15 Gy stereotactic body radiation by 4 weeks. After SBRT, blood was collected at 2 and 4 weeks, plus baseline. Clear cell pathology was present in this patient's renal cell carcinoma. The ends were cut back, 4 bases at V and 4 bases at J, with 10 bases in the middle. This CDR3 is built from 13 residues. Germline loops: CDR1 SGHAT, CDR2 FQDESV (reference sequence).

The chain is built from TRBV11-1 and TRBJ1-1; D remains unclear. The TCR sequence derives from a woman in her fifties or sixties with renal cell carcinoma. The sample here was blood, taken from a patient whose treatment included radiotherapy and nephrectomy. The CDR3 here is CASSSPGSTEAFF. The CDR3 DNA follows: TGTGCCAGCAGCTCCCCCGGGAGCACTGAAGCTTTCTTT.